These 7 T cell receptor beta chains were all obtained from the same sample, sequenced in a study of cytomegalovirus exposure and HLA in healthy donors. Researchers ran the PCR with 60 Vbeta and 13 Jbeta primers. Profiled with immunoSEQ multiplex PCR; TCRdb holds only in-frame clones, not every one. Of around 130,000 clones in the sample, less than 85% are singletons; the top ten hold 1%. The source material was PBMCs. These receptors came from a man in his forties in good health and CMV-seronegative.

This rearrangement joins TRBV10-1 to TRBJ2-3; 8 bases are a match to TRBD2. There are 15 residues in the CDR3. The V segment lost 0 bases and the J segment 4 bases; nucleotides outside the gene matches: 3. CDR1 is WNHNN, CDR2 SYGVQD, per germline (reference sequence). CDR3 amino acids: CASSESISGADTQYF. CDR3 bases: TGCGCCAGCAGTGAGTCGATTAGCGGGGCAGATACGCAGTATTTT.

The chain couples TRBV27 to TRBJ2-3; a weak D match, TRBD1 (6 bases). The CDR3 totals 15 residues. The ends were cut back, 6 bases at V and 0 bases at J, with 13 bases in the middle. Germline-derived CDR1 and CDR2 are MNHEY and SMNVEV (reference sequence). CDR3 sequence: CASSQGQPSTDTQYF. The CDR3 nucleotides read TGTGCCAGCAGCCAGGGACAACCTAGCACAGATACGCAGTATTTT.

The V call is TRBV7-2, the J call TRBJ2-7; 8 positions match TRBD1. Germline V gene data show CDR1 as SGHTA and CDR2 as FQGNSA. With 3 bases clipped from V and 2 bases from J, the junction kept 6 bases outside the gene matches. CDR3 length: 15 residues. CDR3 in DNA: TGTGCCAGCAGCTTCTTTGGGACAGGTCCCTACGAGCAGTACTTC. Translated, it gives CASSFFGTGPYEQYF. The complete variable domain, with remaining parts taken from reference TRBV7-2 and TRBJ2-7, reads GAGVSQSPSNKVTEKGKDVELRCDPISGHTALYWYRQSLGQGLEFLIYFQGNSAPDKSGLPSDRFSAERTGGSVSTLTIQRTQQEDSAVYLCASSFFGTGPYEQYFGPGTRLTVT.

With regard to this clone: This sample includes further DNA sequences coding for the same CDR3. The V gene is TRBV6-6, the J gene TRBJ2-7; D call uncertain. V was shortened by 5 bases and J by 4 bases, with 6 bases between the two germline ends. CDR1 MNHNY and CDR2 SVGAGI come from the germline V gene (reference sequence). CDR3 length: 11 amino acids. The CDR3 is CASSSRYEQYF. CDR3 in DNA: TGTGCCAGCAGTAGTAGATACGAGCAGTACTTC.

The genes are TRBV10-3 and TRBJ2-5; 8 bases are shared with TRBD2. V was clipped by 6 bases and J by 2 bases; unmatched bases: 8. This CDR3 is built from 15 residues. Germline CDR1 is ENHRY and CDR2 is SYGVKD. CDR3 coding DNA: TGTGCCATCAGCCGGGGGACTAGTCTACAAGAGACCCAGTACTTC. As protein: CAISRGTSLQETQYF.

The V call is TRBV27, the J call TRBJ2-2; 7 nucleotides line up with TRBD2. The germline V gene has CDR1 MNHEY and CDR2 SMNVEV (reference sequence). CDR3 length: 15 amino acids. Trimming cost V 7 bases and J 1 base; bases outside gene matches: 6. CDR3 loop: CASTVWGGNTGELFF. In DNA form, the CDR3 reads TGTGCCAGCACCGTCTGGGGGGGGAACACCGGGGAGCTGTTTTTT.

This rearrangement joins TRBV27 to TRBJ2-5, with D possibly being TRBD1 (7 bases). The CDR3 totals 15 residues. CDR1 and CDR2 from the germline V gene are MNHEY and SMNVEV (reference sequence). V was shortened by 6 bases and J by 5 bases, with 19 bases between the two germline ends. DNA of the CDR3: TGTGCCAGCAGGGGACTCACGGGACAGAGGGAGACCCAGTACTTC. Residues: CASRGLTGQRETQYF.